Below, 25 T cell receptor beta chains from the same sample are listed, as sequenced in a study of somatic mutations in cytotoxic T cells in rheumatoid arthritis. Generated by immunoSEQ multiplex PCR, the TCRdb table keeps only in-frame clones and is missing some. The table lists about 10,000 clones, about four fifths of them singletons. The specimen was CD8+ T cells sorted from blood. The receptor set was obtained from a woman aged 45-65 years in good health.

The gene calls are TRBV2 and TRBJ2-2, with 9 bases that match TRBD2. Losses at the gene ends were 6 bases for V and 5 bases for J; bases not matched to a gene: 4. Germline V gives CDR1 SNHLY, CDR2 FYNNEI. The CDR3 has 14 residues. The CDR3 bases are TGTGCCAGCAGAGCGGGGGGTCCAACCGGGGAGCTGTTTTTT. Residues: CASRAGGPTGELFF.

V is TRBV10-2 and J is TRBJ2-3; TRBD2 might be the D (6 bases). The CDR3 consists of 14 residues. Germline V gene lookup returns CDR1 WSHSY and CDR2 SAAADI. Trimming removed 6 bases from V and 0 bases from J, with 10 bases in between. DNA for the CDR3: TGCGCCAGCAGGTGGGCGGGGAGCACAGATACGCAGTATTTT. Its protein product is CASRWAGSTDTQYF.

The chain uses TRBV6-5 and TRBJ1-1, with D maybe TRBD1 (5 bases). CDR3 length: 12 residues. Germline CDR1 MNHEY, CDR2 SVGAGI. V dropped 7 bases and J dropped 1 base, with 7 bases sitting between them. The CDR3 DNA reads TGTGCCAGCAACACAGGGAACACTGAAGCTTTCTTT. This codes for CASNTGNTEAFF.

V and J are TRBV2 and TRBJ2-2, with 10 nucleotides matching TRBD2. The CDR3 has 16 amino acids. Per germline, CDR1 SNHLY and CDR2 FYNNEI. The trim removed 4 bases at V and 1 base at J, leaving 3 bases unmatched. In nucleotides, the CDR3 is TGTGCCAGCAGTGGGGGGACTAGCGTGAACACCGGGGAGCTGTTTTTT. It codes for CASSGGTSVNTGELFF. The full variable domain, in which reference TRBV2 and TRBJ2-2 provide the parts outside the CDR3, is EPEVTQTPSHQVTQMGQEVILRCVPISNHLYFYWYRQILGQKVEFLVSFYNNEISEKSEIFDDQFSVERPDGSNFTLKIRSTKLEDSAMYFCASSGGTSVNTGELFFGEGSRLTVL.

The chain employs TRBV10-2 and TRBJ1-5; 7 nucleotides align to TRBD1. V shed 3 bases, J shed 1 base, and the junction held 6 bases outside the gene matches. The CDR3 covers 16 residues. The V gene's germline CDR1 is WSHSY and CDR2 SAAADI. DNA of the CDR3: TGCGCCAGCAGTGAATCCGGGACAGCCAGCAATCAGCCCCAGCATTTT. This gives the protein CASSESGTASNQPQHF.

The chain employs TRBV28 and TRBJ2-1, with 11 bases aligning to TRBD2. The CDR3 runs to 17 residues. Germline V lookup: CDR1 MDHEN, CDR2 SYDVKM. With 3 bases clipped from V and 10 bases from J, the junction kept 14 bases outside the gene matches. CDR3 in DNA: TGTGCCAGCAGTTTGGCACTAGCGGGAGACTTTGGGGCCGAGCAGTTCTTC. This sequence encodes CASSLALAGDFGAEQFF.

V is TRBV7-6 and J is TRBJ2-3; TRBD2 matches at 15 bases. CDR3 length: 17 residues. Trimming at V came to 1 base and at J to 4 bases, leaving 3 bases not matched to a gene. CDR1 SGHVS and CDR2 FNYEAQ come from the germline V gene. CDR3 in DNA: TGTGCCAGCAGCTTAGGCCGGACTAGCGGGGGGGCAGATACGCAGTATTTT. It yields the protein CASSLGRTSGGADTQYF.

This clone came up a few times. Sequence at one end of the junction differs from germline and may be a read error. The DNA of the CDR3 is TGTGCCAGCAGCTTAGGGCTAGCGGGAGACCCTCGGGGCTTC. This translates into CASSLGLAGDPRGF. The rearrangement links TRBV7-2 to TRBJ2-7; 10 bases line up with TRBD2. Germline CDR1 is SGHTA and CDR2 is FQGNSA. This CDR3 region has 14 residues.

The V call is TRBV5-1, the J call TRBJ1-3; 9 bases agree with TRBD1. The CDR3 has 17 residues. Germline trimming cut 2 bases from V and 2 bases from J; bases unmatched to any gene: 8. In germline, CDR1 is SGHRS, CDR2 YFSETQ. CDR3 DNA sequence: TGCGCCAGCAGCTTACAGGGGGCGGCCAACCCTGGAAACACCATATATTTT. Translated, it gives CASSLQGAANPGNTIYF.

The chain couples TRBV27 to TRBJ2-7, with TRBD2 matching 10 bases. Unmatched junction bases numbered 8, after V lost 4 bases and J lost 5 bases. The CDR3 spans 15 residues. Germline-derived CDR1 and CDR2 are MNHEY and SMNVEV (reference sequence). CDR3 DNA: TGTGCCAGCAGTTCCAGCGGTACTAGCGGGGACGAGCAGTACTTC. Translation gives CASSSSGTSGDEQYF.

The chain uses TRBV7-9 and TRBJ2-1; 7 bases match TRBD2. CDR3 length equals 15 residues. V lost 5 bases, J lost 0 bases, and 4 bases stayed unmatched. Per germline, CDR1 SEHNR and CDR2 FQNEAQ (reference sequence). CDR3 sequence reads: CASSPSGFSYNEQFF. Written as DNA, the CDR3 is TGTGCCAGCAGCCCTAGCGGATTCTCCTACAATGAGCAGTTCTTC.

This clone was seen more than once but under ten times. The chain carries TRBV6-6 and TRBJ2-7; tentatively, D is TRBD2 (5 bases). V was clipped by 5 bases and J by 5 bases, with 16 bases between them. Germline V gene data show CDR1 as MNHNY and CDR2 as SVGAGI (reference sequence). This CDR3 contains 14 residues. The CDR3 region is CASSPREANDEQYF. CDR3 nucleotides: TGTGCCAGCAGTCCCCGGGAAGCGAACGACGAGCAGTACTTC.

The genes are TRBV29-1 and TRBJ2-7; D may be TRBD1 (6 bases). Trimming took 3 bases from V and 5 from J, leaving 20 bases between them. Germline V CDR1 and CDR2: SQVTM, ANQGSEA. The CDR3 sequence is 15 residues long. Here the CDR3 reads CSVDNPDGPGDEQYF. CDR3 DNA sequence: TGCAGCGTTGATAACCCCGACGGGCCAGGGGACGAGCAGTACTTC.

V gene TRBV9 combines with J gene TRBJ1-3; D not certain. Germline CDR1 reads SGDLS; CDR2 reads YYNGEE. The CDR3 has 15 amino acids. V lost 3 bases to trimming and J lost 0 bases, with 10 bases between them. CDR3 residues: CASSDPGNSGNTIYF. CDR3 bases: TGTGCCAGCAGCGACCCGGGAAACTCTGGAAACACCATATATTTT.

The genes are TRBV28 and TRBJ2-1; D is possibly TRBD2 (6 bases). Trimming removed 6 bases from V and 7 bases from J, with 22 bases in between. There are 16 residues in the CDR3. Germline V gene sequence: CDR1 MDHEN, CDR2 SYDVKM. The CDR3 region is CASSPRLSGRGNEQFF. The CDR3 DNA is TGTGCCAGCAGCCCCCGGCTATCCGGGAGAGGGAATGAGCAGTTCTTC.

The V gene is TRBV15, the J gene TRBJ1-2, with D perhaps matching TRBD1 (5 bases). This CDR3 region has 14 residues. Trimming took 5 bases from V and 5 from J, leaving 15 bases between them. The germline gives CDR1 LNHNV, CDR2 YYDKDF (reference sequence). The CDR3 region has the DNA TGTGCCACCAGCTTGGGGAGGGGTGGGTATGGCTACACCTTC. This codes for CATSLGRGGYGYTF.

This clone was seen a single time. The chain combines TRBV11-1 with TRBJ2-7; 7 bases match TRBD1. CDR3 length equals 15 residues. Germline CDR1 and CDR2: SGHAT and FQDESV (reference sequence). The V and J ends lost 5 bases and 2 bases, in that order; junction bases with no gene match: 9. CDR3 in amino acids: CASSKDGQGAYEQYF. The CDR3 region has the DNA TGTGCCAGCAGCAAGGACGGGCAGGGGGCCTACGAGCAGTACTTC. Combining the CDR3 with reference TRBV11-1 and TRBJ2-7 gives the whole variable domain EAEVAQSPRYKITEKSQAVAFWCDPISGHATLYWYRQILGQGPELLVQFQDESVVDDSQLPKDRFSAERLKGVDSTLKIQPAELGDSAMYLCASSKDGQGAYEQYFGPGTRLTVT.

The genes are TRBV7-9 and TRBJ2-7; tentative D call: TRBD2 (7 bases). The ends were cut back, 5 bases at V and 4 bases at J, with 15 bases in the middle. Germline V gives CDR1 SEHNR, CDR2 FQNEAQ (reference sequence). The CDR3 is 14 amino acids. For the CDR3, the DNA is TGTGCCAGCAGCCAAGGGGGAGCGGGGTACGAGCAGTACTTC. As protein: CASSQGGAGYEQYF.

Points on this clone: A junction end diverges from the germline sequence, so it may reflect a read error. The chain employs TRBV7-2 and TRBJ2-7; 13 bases fit TRBD2. The CDR3 is made up of 15 amino acids. Germline CDR1 is SGHTA and CDR2 is FQGNSA. The CDR3, as DNA: TGTGCCAGCAGCTCGGGACTAGCGGGACCCTACAAGCAGTACTTC. This sequence encodes CASSSGLAGPYKQYF.

V usage is TRBV9 and J usage is TRBJ2-2, with a weak D call TRBD1 (7 bases). V gave up 4 bases and J gave up 6 bases, with 19 bases separating them. The CDR3 has 16 amino acids. Germline CDR1 is SGDLS and CDR2 is YYNGEE. The CDR3: CASSLSEEGAAGELFF. DNA for the CDR3: TGTGCCAGCAGCCTCTCCGAGGAGGGGGCTGCCGGGGAGCTGTTTTTT.

The chain links TRBV21-1 to TRBJ1-2; the table's D call, TRBD1, has no DNA check behind it. TRBV21-1 constitutes a pseudogene. The CDR3 has 18 residues. In DNA form, the CDR3 reads TGTGCCAGCAGCAAATTGGGGGCGGGTTTTGGATATAACTATGGCTACACCTTC. This sequence encodes CASSKLGAGFGYNYGYTF.

This clone was picked up a small number of times. The chain is built from TRBV6-1 and TRBJ2-5, with 12 bases lining up with TRBD2. CDR1 is MNHNS and CDR2 is SASEGT in the germline V gene. V dropped 2 bases and J dropped 2; count of bases not matched to a gene: 0. The CDR3 has 15 amino acids. The CDR3 loop reads CASSELAGGQETQYF. The CDR3 nucleotides are TGTGCCAGCAGTGAACTAGCGGGGGGGCAAGAGACCCAGTACTTC.

In this sample, this clone turned up a few times. V usage is TRBV6-1 and J usage is TRBJ2-6; TRBD2 matches 7 bases. Trimming took 0 bases from V and 3 from J; bases not matched to a gene: 2. This CDR3 is built from 16 residues. In germline, CDR1 is MNHNS, CDR2 SASEGT. In DNA form, the CDR3 reads TGTGCCAGCAGTGAAGCAAGCGGGGTTGGGGCCAACGTCCTGACTTTC. It codes for CASSEASGVGANVLTF.

The sample holds a few counts of this clone. CDR3: CASSQDEGVNTEAFF. CDR3 bases: TGCGCCAGCAGCCAAGATGAGGGGGTGAACACTGAAGCTTTCTTT. The J gene is TRBJ1-1, the V gene TRBV4-1; the D gene is possibly TRBD1 (6 bases). The germline V gene has CDR1 MGHRA and CDR2 YSYEKL. The length of the CDR3 is 15 residues. V was clipped by 0 bases and J by 0 bases, with 8 bases between them.

V is TRBV18 and J is TRBJ1-4; TRBD1 matches 9 bases. This CDR3 has 14 residues. V lost 3 bases and J lost 7; bases outside the gene matches: 3. From germline, CDR1 is KGHSH and CDR2 LQKENI. The chain's CDR3 is CASSPGTGTEKLFF. The CDR3 coding sequence is TGTGCCAGCTCACCCGGGACAGGGACTGAAAAACTGTTTTTT.